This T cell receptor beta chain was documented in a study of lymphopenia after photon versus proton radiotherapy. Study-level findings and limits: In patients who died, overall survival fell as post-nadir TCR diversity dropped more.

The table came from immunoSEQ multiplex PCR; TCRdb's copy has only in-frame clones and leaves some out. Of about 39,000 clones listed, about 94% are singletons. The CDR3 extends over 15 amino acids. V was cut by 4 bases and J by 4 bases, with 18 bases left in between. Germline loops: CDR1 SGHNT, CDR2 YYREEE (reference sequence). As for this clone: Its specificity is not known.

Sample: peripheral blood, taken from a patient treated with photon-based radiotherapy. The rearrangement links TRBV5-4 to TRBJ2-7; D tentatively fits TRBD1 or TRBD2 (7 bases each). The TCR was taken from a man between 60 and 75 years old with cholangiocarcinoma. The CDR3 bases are TGTGCCAGCAGCCCAGGGGGAGGGGCCTTTTACGAGCAGTACTTC. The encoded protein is CASSPGGGAFYEQYF.